Sequencing of this TCR beta chain was carried out in a study of Tregs in tolerant kidney transplant recipients. Findings and limits, study-wide: This study did not directly address biological reproducibility. The small number of patients limits these findings pending further validation. Tregs expanded with activated donor B cells seemed most donor-specific.

The CDR3 is 17 amino acids. CD4+CD25+CD127- Tregs, CD4+CD25- non-Tregs, CD4 and CD8 cells were sorted. TCRdb's copy holds only in-frame clones and misses some; the assay was immunoSEQ multiplex PCR. The sample lists 85,000 to 90,000 clones, roughly nine tenths occurring once. As concerns this clone: Antigen: not known.

This sequence joins TRBV21-1 and TRBJ1-1; no check of the table's D call, TRBD1, against the DNA was made. TRBV21-1 corresponds to a pseudogene. The specimen was CD8+ T cells from blood. The receptor was derived from a human donor in good health. DNA for the CDR3: TGTGCCAGCAGCAAAGTCGGCAGGGGGCAAAAGGACACTGAAGCTTTCTTT. Translation: CASSKVGRGQKDTEAFF.